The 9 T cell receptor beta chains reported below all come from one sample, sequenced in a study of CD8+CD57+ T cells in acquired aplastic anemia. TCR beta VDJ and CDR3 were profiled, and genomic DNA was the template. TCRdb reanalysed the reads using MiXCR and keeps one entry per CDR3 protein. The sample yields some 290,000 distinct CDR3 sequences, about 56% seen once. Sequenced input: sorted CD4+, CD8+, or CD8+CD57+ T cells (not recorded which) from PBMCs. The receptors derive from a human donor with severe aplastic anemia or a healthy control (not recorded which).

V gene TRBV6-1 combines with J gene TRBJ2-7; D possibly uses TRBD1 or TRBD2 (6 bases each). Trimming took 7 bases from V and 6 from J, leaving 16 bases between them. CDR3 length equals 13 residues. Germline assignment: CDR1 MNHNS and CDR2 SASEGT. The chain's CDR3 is CASTLSGGREQYF. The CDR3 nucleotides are TGTGCCAGCACCCTAAGTGGGGGGCGCGAGCAGTACTTC.

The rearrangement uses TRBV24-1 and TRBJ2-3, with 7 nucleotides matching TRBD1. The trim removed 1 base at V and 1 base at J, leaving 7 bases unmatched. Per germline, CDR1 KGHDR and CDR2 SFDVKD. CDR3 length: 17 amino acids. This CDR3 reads CATSDLEGGRGTDTQYF. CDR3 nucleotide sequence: TGTGCCACCAGTGATTTAGAAGGGGGCCGGGGCACAGATACGCAGTATTTT.

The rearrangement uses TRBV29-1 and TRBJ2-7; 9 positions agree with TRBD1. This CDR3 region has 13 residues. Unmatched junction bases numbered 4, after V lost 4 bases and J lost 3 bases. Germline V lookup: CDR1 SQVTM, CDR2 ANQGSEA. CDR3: CSVAGGQGYEQYF. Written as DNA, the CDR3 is TGCAGCGTTGCTGGGGGACAGGGCTACGAGCAGTACTTC.

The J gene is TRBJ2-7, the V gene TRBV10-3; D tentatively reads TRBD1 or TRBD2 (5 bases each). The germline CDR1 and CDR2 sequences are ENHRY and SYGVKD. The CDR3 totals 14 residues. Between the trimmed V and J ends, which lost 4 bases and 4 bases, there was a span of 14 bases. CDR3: CAISVPGTAYEQYF. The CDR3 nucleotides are TGTGCCATCAGTGTTCCCGGGACCGCATACGAGCAGTACTTC.

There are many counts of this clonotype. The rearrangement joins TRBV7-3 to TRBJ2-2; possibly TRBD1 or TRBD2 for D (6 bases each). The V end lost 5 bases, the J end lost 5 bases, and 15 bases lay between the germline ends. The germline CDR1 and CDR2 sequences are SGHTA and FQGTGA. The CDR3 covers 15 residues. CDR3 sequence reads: CASSGMEGTTGELFF. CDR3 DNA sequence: TGTGCCAGCAGCGGTATGGAGGGGACAACCGGGGAGCTGTTTTTT.

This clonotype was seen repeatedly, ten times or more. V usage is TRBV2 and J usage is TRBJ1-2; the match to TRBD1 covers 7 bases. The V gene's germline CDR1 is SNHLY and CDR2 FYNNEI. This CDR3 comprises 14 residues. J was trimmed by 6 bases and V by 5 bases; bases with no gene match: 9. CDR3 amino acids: CASSYGQAVDGYTF. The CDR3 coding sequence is TGTGCCAGCAGTTATGGACAGGCTGTGGATGGCTACACCTTC.

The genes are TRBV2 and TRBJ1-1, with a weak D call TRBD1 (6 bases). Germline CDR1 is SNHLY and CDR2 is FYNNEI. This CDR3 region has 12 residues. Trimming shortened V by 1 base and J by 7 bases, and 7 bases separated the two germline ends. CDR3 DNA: TGTGCCAGCAGTGAAGGGACAGTTGAAGCTTTCTTT. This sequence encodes CASSEGTVEAFF.

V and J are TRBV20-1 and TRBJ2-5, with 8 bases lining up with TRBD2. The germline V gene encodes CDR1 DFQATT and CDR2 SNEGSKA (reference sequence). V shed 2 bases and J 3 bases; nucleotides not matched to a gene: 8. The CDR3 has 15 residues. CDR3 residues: CSARLAGLGKETQYF. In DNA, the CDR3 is TGCAGTGCTAGATTGGCGGGACTAGGTAAAGAGACCCAGTACTTC.

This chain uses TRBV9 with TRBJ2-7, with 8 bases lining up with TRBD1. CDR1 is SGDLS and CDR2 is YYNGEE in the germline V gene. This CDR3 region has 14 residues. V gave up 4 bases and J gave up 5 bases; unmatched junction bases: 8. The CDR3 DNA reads TGTGCCAGCAGCCCCCTCGACAGGGGCGACGAGCAGTACTTC. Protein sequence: CASSPLDRGDEQYF. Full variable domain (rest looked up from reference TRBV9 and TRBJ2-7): DSGVTQTPKHLITATGQRVTLRCSPRSGDLSVYWYQQSLDQGLQFLIQYYNGEERAKGNILERFSAQQFPDLHSELNLSSLELGDSALYFCASSPLDRGDEQYFGPGTRLTVT.